This TCR beta chain originates from a study of T cell changes during pregnancy in multiple sclerosis. The assay was immunoSEQ multiplex PCR, and TCRdb's table has in-frame clones only and misses some. The table shows 50,000 to 70,000 clones, with more than 85% occurring only once. V lost 4 bases and J lost 2; bases outside the gene matches: 5. This CDR3 is 14 amino acids long. Germline-derived CDR1 and CDR2 are LNHDA and SQIVND (reference sequence). This chain connects TRBV19 to TRBJ2-7; 7 nucleotides line up with TRBD1. This clonotype originated in a female donor with multiple sclerosis, enrolled in a pregnancy study. The sample in question was CD8+ T cells from peripheral blood mononuclear cells, obtained before pregnancy. The CDR3 sequence is CASSTRDSAYEQYF. The CDR3 nucleotides read TGTGCCAGTAGTACCCGGGACAGTGCCTACGAGCAGTACTTC. Complete variable domain (other parts from reference TRBV19 and TRBJ2-7): DGGITQSPKYLFRKEGQNVTLSCEQNLNHDAMYWYRQDPGQGLRLIYYSQIVNDFQKGDIAEGYSVSREKKESFPLTVTSAQKNPTAFYLCASSTRDSAYEQYFGPGTRLTVT.